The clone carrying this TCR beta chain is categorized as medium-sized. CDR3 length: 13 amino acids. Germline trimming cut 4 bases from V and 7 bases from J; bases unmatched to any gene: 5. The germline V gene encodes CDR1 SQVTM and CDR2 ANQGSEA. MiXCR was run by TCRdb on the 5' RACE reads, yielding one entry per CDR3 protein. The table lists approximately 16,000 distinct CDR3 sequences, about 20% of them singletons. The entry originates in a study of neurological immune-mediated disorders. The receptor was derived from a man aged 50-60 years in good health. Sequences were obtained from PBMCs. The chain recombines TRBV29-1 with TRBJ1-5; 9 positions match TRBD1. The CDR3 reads CSVGTGAGQPQHF. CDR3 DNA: TGCAGCGTTGGGACAGGGGCTGGGCAGCCCCAGCATTTT.